This record looks at one T cell receptor beta chain sequence and its context. CDR1 is SGHNT, CDR2 YYREEE, per germline (reference sequence). V dropped 2 bases and J dropped 8 bases, with 10 bases sitting between them. The CDR3 contains 12 residues. These data are taken from a study of shared T cell receptors in the human thymus. Assay: immunoSEQ multiplex PCR; the TCRdb copy retains only in-frame clones and omits some. The repertoire consists of hundreds of thousands of clones, with approximately 87% occurring once and the leading ten covering 0.0094%. Another study also made use of these data, one on human thymus T cells. As that study records: Corrective heart surgery yielded resections, and these provided the thymus tissue. Both thymic and peripheral blood repertoires showed apparently biased V and J usage. Among unrelated individuals, related research reported thymic repertoires that overlapped highly.

Sequenced sample: thymocytes. This sequence was found in a boy under three years old with a congenital heart defect. The V and J genes are TRBV5-4 and TRBJ1-2; possibly TRBD1 for D (6 bases). In DNA, the CDR3 is TGTGCCAGCAGCTTAGGGGGGGAAGGCTACACCTTC. Translation: CASSLGGEGYTF.